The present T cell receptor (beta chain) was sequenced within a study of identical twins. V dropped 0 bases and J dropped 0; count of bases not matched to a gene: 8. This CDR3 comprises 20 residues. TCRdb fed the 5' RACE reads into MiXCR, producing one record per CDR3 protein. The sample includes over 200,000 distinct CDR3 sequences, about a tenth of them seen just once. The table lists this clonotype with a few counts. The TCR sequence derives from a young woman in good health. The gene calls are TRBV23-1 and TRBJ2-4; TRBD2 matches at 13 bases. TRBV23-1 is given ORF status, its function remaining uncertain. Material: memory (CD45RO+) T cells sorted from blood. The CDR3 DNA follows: TGCGCCAGCAGTCAATCCCCGGGACTAGCGGGGATTCTAGCCAAAAACATTCAGTACTTC. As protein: CASSQSPGLAGILAKNIQYF.